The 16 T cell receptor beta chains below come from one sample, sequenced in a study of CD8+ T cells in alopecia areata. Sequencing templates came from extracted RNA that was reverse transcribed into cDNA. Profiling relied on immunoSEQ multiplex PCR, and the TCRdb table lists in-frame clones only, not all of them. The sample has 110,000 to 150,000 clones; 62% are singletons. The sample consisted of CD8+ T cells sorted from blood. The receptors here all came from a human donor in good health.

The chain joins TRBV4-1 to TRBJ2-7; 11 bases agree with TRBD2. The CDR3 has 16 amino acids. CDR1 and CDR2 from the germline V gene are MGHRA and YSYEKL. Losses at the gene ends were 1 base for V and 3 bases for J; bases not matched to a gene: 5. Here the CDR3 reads CASSQGTGLADYEQYF. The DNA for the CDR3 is TGCGCCAGCAGCCAAGGAACGGGACTAGCGGACTACGAGCAGTACTTC.

The CDR3 region is CASSETGRTDTQYF. CDR3 nucleotides: TGCGCCAGCAGTGAGACGGGACGCACAGATACGCAGTATTTT. This chain joins TRBV10-1 and TRBJ2-3; D could derive from TRBD1 or TRBD2 (5 bases each). V was trimmed by 2 bases and J by 1 base, leaving 7 bases between them. The CDR3 runs 14 residues. CDR1 is WNHNN, CDR2 SYGVQD, per germline (reference sequence).

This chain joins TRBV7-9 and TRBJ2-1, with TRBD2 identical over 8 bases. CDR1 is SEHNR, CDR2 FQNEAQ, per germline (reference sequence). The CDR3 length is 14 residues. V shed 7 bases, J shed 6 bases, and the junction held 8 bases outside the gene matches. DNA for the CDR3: TGTGCCAGCACCTACCTGACTAGCGCCAATGAGCAGTTCTTC. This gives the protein CASTYLTSANEQFF.

CDR3 protein: CSVRQGRPEAFF. CDR3 nucleotides: TGCAGCGTGCGACAGGGTCGGCCTGAAGCTTTCTTT. V and J are TRBV29-1 and TRBJ1-1, with 7 bases aligning to TRBD1. With 6 bases clipped from V and 6 bases from J, the junction kept 7 bases outside the gene matches. CDR3 length: 12 residues. In germline, CDR1 is SQVTM, CDR2 ANQGSEA.

This CDR3 is CSVDVIGGGGYGYTF. CDR3 DNA: TGCAGCGTTGATGTTATCGGGGGAGGAGGGTATGGCTACACCTTC. The chain employs TRBV29-1 and TRBJ1-2; possible D gene TRBD1, 5 bases. The CDR3 length is 15 residues. The V and J ends lost 3 bases and 5 bases respectively, with 19 bases between them. Per the germline V gene, CDR1 is SQVTM and CDR2 is ANQGSEA.

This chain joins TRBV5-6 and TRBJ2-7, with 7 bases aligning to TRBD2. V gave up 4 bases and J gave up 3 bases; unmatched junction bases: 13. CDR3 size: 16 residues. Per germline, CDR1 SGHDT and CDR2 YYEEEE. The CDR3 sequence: CASSGFNGRSIYEQYF. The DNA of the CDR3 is TGTGCCAGCAGCGGGTTCAACGGGAGGAGTATCTACGAGCAGTACTTC. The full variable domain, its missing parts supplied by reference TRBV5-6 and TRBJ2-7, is DAGVTQSPTHLIKTRGQQVTLRCSPKSGHDTVSWYQQALGQGPQFIFQYYEEEERQRGNFPDRFSGHQFPNYSSELNVNALLLGDSALYLCASSGFNGRSIYEQYFGPGTRLTVT.

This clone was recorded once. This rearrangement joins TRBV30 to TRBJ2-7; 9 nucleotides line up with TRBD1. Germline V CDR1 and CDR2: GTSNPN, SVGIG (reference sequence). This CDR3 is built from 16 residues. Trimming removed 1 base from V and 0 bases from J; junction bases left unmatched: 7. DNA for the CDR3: TGTGCCTGGAGTGCCGCGGACAGGGGAAGCTCCTACGAGCAGTACTTC. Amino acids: CAWSAADRGSSYEQYF.

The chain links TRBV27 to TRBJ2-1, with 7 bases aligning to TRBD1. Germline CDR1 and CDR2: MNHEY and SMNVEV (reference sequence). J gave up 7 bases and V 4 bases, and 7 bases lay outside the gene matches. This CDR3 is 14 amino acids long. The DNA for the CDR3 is TGTGCCAGCAGTTATCCGGGACAGTATAATGAGCAGTTCTTC. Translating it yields CASSYPGQYNEQFF.

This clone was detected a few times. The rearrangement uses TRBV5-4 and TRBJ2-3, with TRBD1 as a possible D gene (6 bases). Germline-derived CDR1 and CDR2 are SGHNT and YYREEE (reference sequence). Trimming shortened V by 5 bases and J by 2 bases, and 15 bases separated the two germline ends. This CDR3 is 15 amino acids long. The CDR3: CASSLPGHNTDTQYF. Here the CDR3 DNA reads TGTGCCAGCAGTTTACCGGGACACAACACAGATACGCAGTATTTT.

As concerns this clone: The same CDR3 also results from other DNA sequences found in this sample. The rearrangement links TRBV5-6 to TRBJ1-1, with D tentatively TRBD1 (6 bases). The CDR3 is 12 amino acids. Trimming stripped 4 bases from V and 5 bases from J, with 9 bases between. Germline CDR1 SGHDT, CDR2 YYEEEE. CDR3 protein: CASSRTGTEAFF. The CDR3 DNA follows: TGTGCCAGCAGCCGAACAGGGACTGAAGCTTTCTTT.

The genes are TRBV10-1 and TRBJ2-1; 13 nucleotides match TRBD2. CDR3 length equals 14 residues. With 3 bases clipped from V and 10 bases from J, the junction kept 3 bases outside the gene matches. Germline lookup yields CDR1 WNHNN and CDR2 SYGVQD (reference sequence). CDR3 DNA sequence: TGCGCCAGCAGTGAAGGACTAGCGGGAGCAGAGCAGTTCTTC. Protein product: CASSEGLAGAEQFF.

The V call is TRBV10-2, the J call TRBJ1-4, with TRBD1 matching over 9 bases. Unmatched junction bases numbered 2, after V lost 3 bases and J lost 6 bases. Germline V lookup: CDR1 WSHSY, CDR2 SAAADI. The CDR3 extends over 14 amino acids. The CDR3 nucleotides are TGCGCCAGCAGTGAAAGGGACAGGGATGAAAAACTGTTTTTT. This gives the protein CASSERDRDEKLFF.

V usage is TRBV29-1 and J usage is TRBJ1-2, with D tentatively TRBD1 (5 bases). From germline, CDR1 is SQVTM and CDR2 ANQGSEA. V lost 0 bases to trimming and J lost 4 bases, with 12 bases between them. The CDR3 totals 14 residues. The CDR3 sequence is CSVEDYSGSYGYTF. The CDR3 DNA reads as TGCAGCGTTGAAGATTATTCAGGGTCCTATGGCTACACCTTC.

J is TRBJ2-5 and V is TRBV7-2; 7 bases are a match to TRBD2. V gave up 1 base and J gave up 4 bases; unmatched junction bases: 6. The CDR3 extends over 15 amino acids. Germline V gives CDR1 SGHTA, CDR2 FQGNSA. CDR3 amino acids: CASSLVGGPGETQYF. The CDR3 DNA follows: TGTGCCAGCAGCTTAGTGGGAGGGCCTGGAGAGACCCAGTACTTC.

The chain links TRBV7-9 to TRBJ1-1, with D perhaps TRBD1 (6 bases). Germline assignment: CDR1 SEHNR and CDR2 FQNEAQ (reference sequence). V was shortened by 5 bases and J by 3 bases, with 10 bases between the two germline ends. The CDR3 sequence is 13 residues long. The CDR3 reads CASSPAGDTEAFF. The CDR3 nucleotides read TGTGCCAGCAGCCCGGCAGGGGACACTGAAGCTTTCTTT.

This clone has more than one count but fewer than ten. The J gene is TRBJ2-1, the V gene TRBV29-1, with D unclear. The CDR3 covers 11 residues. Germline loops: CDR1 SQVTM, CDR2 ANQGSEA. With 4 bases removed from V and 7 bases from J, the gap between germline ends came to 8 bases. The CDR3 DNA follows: TGCAGCGTTGCCAGGTCAAATGAGCAGTTCTTC. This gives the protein CSVARSNEQFF.